This TCR beta chain was documented in a study of blood T cell repertoires in COVID-19. Overall study context: Researchers got acute and convalescent COVID-19 samples from the United States, Italy and Spain.

Here immunoSEQ multiplex PCR was the method, and the copy in TCRdb shows in-frame clones only, minus some. Among hundreds of thousands of clones listed, about nine tenths were seen once. The age range of participants was 18 to 89 years, with residence in about two dozen US areas. Clinical history reported by participants formed the basis on which cohorts were assigned. Recovered Cohort 3 donors showed two negative PCRs, clearance, or symptom resolution. CDR1 and CDR2 from the germline V gene are MDHEN and SYDVKM. This CDR3 is built from 15 residues. V lost 5 bases and J 7 bases, leaving 20 bases between the germline ends.

The receptor's source is a woman between 50 and 59 years old who had recovered from COVID-19. Sample: PBMCs or T cells enriched from blood (not recorded which). This chain uses TRBV28 with TRBJ1-1, with a tentative D call TRBD1 (6 bases). The CDR3 DNA sequence: TGTGCCAGCAGTCGGGGGGCGCGGCGCCGGGGTGAAGCTTTCTTT. Amino acids: CASSRGARRRGEAFF.